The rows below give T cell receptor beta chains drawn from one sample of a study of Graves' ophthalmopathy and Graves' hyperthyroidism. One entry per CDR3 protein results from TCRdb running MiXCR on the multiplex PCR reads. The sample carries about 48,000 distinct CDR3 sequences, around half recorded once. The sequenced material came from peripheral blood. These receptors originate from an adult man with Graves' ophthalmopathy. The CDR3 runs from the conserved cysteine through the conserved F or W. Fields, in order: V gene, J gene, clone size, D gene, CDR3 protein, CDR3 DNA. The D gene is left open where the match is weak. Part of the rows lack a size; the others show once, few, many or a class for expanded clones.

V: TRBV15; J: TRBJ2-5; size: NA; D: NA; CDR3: CATSRDHQTQYF; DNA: TGTGCCACCAGCAGAGATCACCAGACCCAGTACTTC
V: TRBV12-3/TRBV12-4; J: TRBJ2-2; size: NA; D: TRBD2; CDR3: CASSSGANTGELFF; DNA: TGTGCCAGCTCCAGCGGGGCGAACACCGGGGAGCTGTTTTTT
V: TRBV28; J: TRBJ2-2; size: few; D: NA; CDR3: CASSLVRGGRTGELFF; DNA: TGTGCCAGCAGTTTAGTCCGCGGAGGGCGGACCGGGGAGCTGTTTTTT
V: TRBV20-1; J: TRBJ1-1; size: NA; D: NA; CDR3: CSASSGYGGGTEAFF; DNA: TGCAGTGCTAGTAGCGGTTATGGAGGAGGCACTGAAGCTTTCTTT
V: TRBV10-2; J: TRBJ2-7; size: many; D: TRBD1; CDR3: CASSGSPGQGYYEQYF; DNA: TGCGCCAGCAGTGGTTCTCCGGGACAGGGGTACTACGAGCAGTACTTC
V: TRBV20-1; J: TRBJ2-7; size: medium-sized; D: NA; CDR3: CSARDLDSYEQYF; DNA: TGCAGTGCTAGAGATCTTGACTCCTACGAGCAGTACTTC
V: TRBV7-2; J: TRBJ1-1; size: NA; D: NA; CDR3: CASSLGGGYMNTEALF; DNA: TGTGCCAGCAGCTTAGGGGGTGGATACATGAACACTGAAGCTCTCTTT
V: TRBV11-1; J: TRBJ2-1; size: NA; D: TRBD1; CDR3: CASSSFGQGSLNEQFF; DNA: TGTGCCAGCAGCTCTTTCGGACAGGGGTCCCTCAATGAGCAGTTCTTC
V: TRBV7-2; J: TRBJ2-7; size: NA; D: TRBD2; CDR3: CASSLTSGGPQYF; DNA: TGTGCCAGCAGCTTAACTAGCGGGGGCCCGCAGTACTTC
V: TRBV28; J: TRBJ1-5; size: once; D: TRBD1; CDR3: CASSLITGDSNQPQHF; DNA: TGTGCCAGCAGTCTAATAACAGGGGATAGCAATCAGCCCCAGCATTTT
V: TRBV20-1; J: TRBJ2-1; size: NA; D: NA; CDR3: CSARLQGRRFF; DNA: TGCAGTGCTAGATTACAGGGGAGGAGGTTCTTC
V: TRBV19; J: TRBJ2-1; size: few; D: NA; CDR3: CASKSLGRNEQFF; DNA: TGTGCCAGTAAGAGCCTAGGACGCAATGAGCAGTTCTTC
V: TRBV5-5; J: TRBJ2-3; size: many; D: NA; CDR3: CASSLEGTDTQYF; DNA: TGTGCCAGCAGCTTGGAAGGGACAGATACGCAGTATTTT
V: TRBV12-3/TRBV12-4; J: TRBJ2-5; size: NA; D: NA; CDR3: CASSQGEGETQYF; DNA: TGTGCCAGCAGCCAAGGCGAGGGGGAGACCCAGTACTTC
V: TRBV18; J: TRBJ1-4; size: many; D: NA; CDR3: CASSILTVATNEKLFF; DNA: TGTGCCAGCTCGATTCTGACGGTGGCAACTAATGAAAAACTGTTTTTT
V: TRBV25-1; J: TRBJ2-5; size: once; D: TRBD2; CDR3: CASSEFRTSAAGETQYF; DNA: TGTGCCAGCAGTGAATTTCGGACTAGCGCAGCCGGTGAGACCCAGTACTTC
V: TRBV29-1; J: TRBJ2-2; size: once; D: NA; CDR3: CGVEENIGELFF; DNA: TGCGGCGTTGAAGAGAACATCGGGGAGCTGTTTTTT
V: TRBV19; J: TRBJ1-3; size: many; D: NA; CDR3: CASSPPTESSGNTIYF; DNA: TGTGCCAGTAGTCCCCCTACCGAGTCCTCTGGAAACACCATATATTTT
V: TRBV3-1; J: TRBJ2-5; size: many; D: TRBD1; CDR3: CASSQARGPGETQYF; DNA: TGTGCCAGCAGCCAAGCGAGGGGGCCTGGGGAGACCCAGTACTTC
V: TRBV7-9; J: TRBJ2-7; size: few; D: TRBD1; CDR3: CASSLPRGQGMYEQYF; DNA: TGTGCCAGCAGCTTACCGCGGGGACAGGGAATGTACGAGCAGTACTTC
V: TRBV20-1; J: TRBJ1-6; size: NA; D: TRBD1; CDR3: CSASSGTVNSPLHF; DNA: TGCAGTGCTAGTAGCGGGACAGTGAATTCACCCCTCCACTTT
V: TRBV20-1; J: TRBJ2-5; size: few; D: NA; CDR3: CSASGQLETQYF; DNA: TGCAGTGCTAGTGGACAGCTAGAGACCCAGTACTTC
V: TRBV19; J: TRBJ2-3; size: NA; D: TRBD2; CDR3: CASTGTSGSTDTQYF; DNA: TGTGCCAGTACTGGGACTAGCGGAAGCACAGATACGCAGTATTTT
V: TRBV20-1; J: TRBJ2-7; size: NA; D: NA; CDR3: CSASYLYEQYF; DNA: TGCAGTGCTAGTTATCTGTACGAGCAGTACTTC
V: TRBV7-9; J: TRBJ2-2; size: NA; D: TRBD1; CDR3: CASRVGQGTNTGELFF; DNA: TGTGCCAGCAGAGTCGGACAGGGAACGAACACCGGGGAGCTGTTTTTT
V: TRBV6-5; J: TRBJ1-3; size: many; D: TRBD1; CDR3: CASSYSGQGGNTIYF; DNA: TGTGCCAGCAGTTACTCGGGACAGGGTGGAAACACCATATATTTT
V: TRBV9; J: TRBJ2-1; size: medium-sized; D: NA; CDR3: CASSVESYNEQFF; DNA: TGTGCCAGCAGCGTAGAGTCTTACAATGAGCAGTTCTTC
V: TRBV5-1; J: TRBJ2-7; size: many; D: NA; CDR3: CASSRTGNSYEQYF; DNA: TGCGCCAGCAGCAGGACCGGGAACTCCTACGAGCAGTACTTC
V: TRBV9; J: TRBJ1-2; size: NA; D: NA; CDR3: CASTVDQAIGGHTF; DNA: TGTGCCAGCACGGTTGACCAAGCGATCGGTGGCCACACCTTC
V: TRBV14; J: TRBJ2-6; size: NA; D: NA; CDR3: CASSQDIWANVLTF; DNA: TGTGCCAGCAGCCAAGATATATGGGCCAACGTCCTGACTTTC
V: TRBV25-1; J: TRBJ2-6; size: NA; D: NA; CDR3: CASSEAGANVLTF; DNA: TGTGCCAGCAGTGAAGCCGGGGCCAACGTCCTGACTTTC
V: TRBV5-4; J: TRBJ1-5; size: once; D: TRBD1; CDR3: CASSFGPQGAGQPQHF; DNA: TGTGCCAGCAGCTTTGGGCCACAGGGGGCGGGTCAGCCCCAGCATTTT
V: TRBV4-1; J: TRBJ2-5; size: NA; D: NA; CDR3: CASSYTGNVQETQYF; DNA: TGCGCCAGCAGCTATACAGGTAACGTGCAAGAGACCCAGTACTTC
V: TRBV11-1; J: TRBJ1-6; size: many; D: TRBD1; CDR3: CASSNRGNNSPLHF; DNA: TGTGCCAGCAGCAACAGGGGAAATAATTCACCCCTCCACTTT
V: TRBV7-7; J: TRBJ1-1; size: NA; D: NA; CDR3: CASSLGALNTEAFF; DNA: TGTGCTAGCAGCTTAGGGGCCCTAAACACTGAAGCTTTCTTT
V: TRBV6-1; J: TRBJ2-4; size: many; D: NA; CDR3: CASSDRDGVAKNIQYF; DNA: TGTGCCAGCAGTGACAGAGATGGGGTAGCCAAAAACATTCAGTACTTC
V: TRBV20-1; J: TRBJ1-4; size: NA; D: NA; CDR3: CSASQYEKLFF; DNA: TGCAGTGCTAGCCAATACGAAAAACTGTTTTTT
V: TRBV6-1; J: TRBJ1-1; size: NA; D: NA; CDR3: CASSDRQAKAFF; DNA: TGTGCCAGCAGTGATAGACAGGCTAAAGCTTTCTTT
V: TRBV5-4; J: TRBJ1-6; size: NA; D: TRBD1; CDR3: CASSFTGEDSPLHF; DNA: TGTGCCAGCAGCTTTACAGGGGAAGATTCACCCCTCCACTTT
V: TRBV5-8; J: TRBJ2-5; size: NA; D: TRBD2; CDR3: CASSLGAGVETQYF; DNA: TGTGCCAGCAGCTTGGGGGCGGGGGTAGAGACCCAGTACTTC
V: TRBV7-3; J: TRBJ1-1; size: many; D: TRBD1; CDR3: CASSSGTGVGTEAFF; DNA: TGTGCCAGCAGCTCAGGGACAGGGGTTGGAACTGAAGCTTTCTTT
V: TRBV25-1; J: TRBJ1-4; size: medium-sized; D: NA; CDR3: CASSIDRRRLGEKLFF; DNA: TGTGCCAGCAGTATTGACCGAAGGAGACTTGGGGAAAAACTGTTTTTT
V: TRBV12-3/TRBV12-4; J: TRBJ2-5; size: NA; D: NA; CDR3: CASSLGGGYQETQYF; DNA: TGTGCCAGCAGTTTGGGGGGGGGCTACCAAGAGACCCAGTACTTC
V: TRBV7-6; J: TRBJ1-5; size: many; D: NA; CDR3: CASSPLGVNQPQHF; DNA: TGTGCCAGCAGCCCCCTGGGGGTAAATCAGCCCCAGCATTTT
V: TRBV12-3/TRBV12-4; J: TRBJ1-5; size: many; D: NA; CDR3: CASSLLQTDQPQHF; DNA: TGTGCCAGCAGTTTACTACAGACGGATCAGCCCCAGCATTTT
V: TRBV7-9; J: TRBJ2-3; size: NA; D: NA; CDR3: CASSRGKNTDTQYF; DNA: TGTGCCAGCAGCCGGGGGAAAAACACAGATACGCAGTATTTT
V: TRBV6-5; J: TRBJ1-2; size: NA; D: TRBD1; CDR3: CASRGDRSAYGYTF; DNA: TGTGCCAGCAGGGGGGACAGGAGTGCCTATGGCTACACCTTC
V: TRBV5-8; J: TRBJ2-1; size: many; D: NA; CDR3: CASSRGPAYNEQFF; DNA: TGTGCCAGCAGCCGTGGGCCAGCCTACAATGAGCAGTTCTTC
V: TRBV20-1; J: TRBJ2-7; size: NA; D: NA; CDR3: CSARDEGGGSYEQYF; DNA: TGCAGTGCTAGAGATGAGGGCGGGGGCAGTTACGAGCAGTACTTC
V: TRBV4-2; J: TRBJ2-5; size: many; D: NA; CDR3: CASSLHPSMSQETQYF; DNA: TGTGCCAGCAGCCTTCATCCTTCGATGTCCCAAGAGACCCAGTACTTC
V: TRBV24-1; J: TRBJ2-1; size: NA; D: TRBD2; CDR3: CATTAGLAVNNEQFF; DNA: TGTGCCACCACCGCGGGACTAGCGGTGAACAATGAGCAGTTCTTC
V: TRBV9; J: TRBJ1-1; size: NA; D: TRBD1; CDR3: CASSVGAGQENTEVFF; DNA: TGTGCCAGCAGCGTAGGTGCGGGACAGGAGAACACTGAAGTTTTCTTT
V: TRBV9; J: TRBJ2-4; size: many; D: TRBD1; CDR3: CASSAGQRGGWDIQYF; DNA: TGTGCCAGCAGCGCCGGACAAAGAGGGGGCTGGGACATTCAGTACTTC
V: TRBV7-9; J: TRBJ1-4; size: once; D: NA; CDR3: CASRYYGGLKEKLVF; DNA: TGTGCCAGCAGGTACTACGGGGGCCTGAAAGAAAAACTGGTTTTT
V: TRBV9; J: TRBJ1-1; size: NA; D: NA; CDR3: CASSVGDRNTEAFF; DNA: TGTGCCAGCAGCGTAGGAGACAGGAACACTGAAGCTTTCTTT
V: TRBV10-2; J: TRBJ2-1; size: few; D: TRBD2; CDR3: CASMGLAGIAGNEQFF; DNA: TGCGCCAGCATGGGGCTAGCGGGTATTGCAGGCAATGAGCAGTTCTTC